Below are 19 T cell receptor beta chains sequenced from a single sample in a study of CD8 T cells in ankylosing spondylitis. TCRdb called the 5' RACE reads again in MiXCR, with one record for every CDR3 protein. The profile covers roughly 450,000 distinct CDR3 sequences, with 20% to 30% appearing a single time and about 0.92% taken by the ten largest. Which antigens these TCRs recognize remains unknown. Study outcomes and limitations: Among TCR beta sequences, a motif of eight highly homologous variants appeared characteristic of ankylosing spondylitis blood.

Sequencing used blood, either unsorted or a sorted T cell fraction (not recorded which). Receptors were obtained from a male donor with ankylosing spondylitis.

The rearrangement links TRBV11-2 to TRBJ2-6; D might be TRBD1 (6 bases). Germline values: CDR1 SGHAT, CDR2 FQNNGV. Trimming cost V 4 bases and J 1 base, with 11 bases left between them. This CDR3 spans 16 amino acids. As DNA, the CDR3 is TGTGCCAGCAGCTCCTTAGGGGGTTCTGGGGCCAACGTCCTGACTTTC. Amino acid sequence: CASSSLGGSGANVLTF.

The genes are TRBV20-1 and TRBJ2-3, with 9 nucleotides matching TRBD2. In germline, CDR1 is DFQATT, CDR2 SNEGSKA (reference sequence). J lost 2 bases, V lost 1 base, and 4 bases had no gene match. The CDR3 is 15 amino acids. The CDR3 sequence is CSARGAGGNTDTQYF. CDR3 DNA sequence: TGCAGTGCTAGAGGAGCGGGAGGTAACACAGATACGCAGTATTTT.

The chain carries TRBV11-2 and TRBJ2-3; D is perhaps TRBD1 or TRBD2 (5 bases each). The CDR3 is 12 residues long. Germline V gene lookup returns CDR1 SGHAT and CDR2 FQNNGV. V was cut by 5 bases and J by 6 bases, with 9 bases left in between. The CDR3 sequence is CASSGDVDTQYF. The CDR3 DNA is TGTGCCAGCAGCGGGGACGTGGATACGCAGTATTTT.

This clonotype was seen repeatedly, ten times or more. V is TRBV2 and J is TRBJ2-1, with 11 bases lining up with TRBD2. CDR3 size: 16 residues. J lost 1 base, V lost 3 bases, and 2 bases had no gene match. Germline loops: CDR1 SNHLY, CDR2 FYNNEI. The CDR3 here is CASSDPSGGSYNEQFF. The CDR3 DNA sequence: TGTGCCAGCAGTGACCCTAGCGGGGGGTCCTACAATGAGCAGTTCTTC.

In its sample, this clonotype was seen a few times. The CDR3 region has the DNA TGCAGTGCTCACGGGGATACCTACGAGCAGTACTTC. Its translation: CSAHGDTYEQYF. The V and J genes are TRBV20-1 and TRBJ2-7; maybe TRBD2 (5 bases). This CDR3 has 12 residues. Trimming took off 5 bases at V and 2 bases at J, with 10 bases between the two ends. CDR1 and CDR2 from the germline V gene are DFQATT and SNEGSKA (reference sequence).

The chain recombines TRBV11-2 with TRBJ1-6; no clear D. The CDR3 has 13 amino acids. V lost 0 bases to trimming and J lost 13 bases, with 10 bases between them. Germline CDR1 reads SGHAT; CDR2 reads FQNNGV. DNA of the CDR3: TGTGCCAGCAGCTTAGAAAGAGGAAGGCCCCTCCACTTT. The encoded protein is CASSLERGRPLHF.

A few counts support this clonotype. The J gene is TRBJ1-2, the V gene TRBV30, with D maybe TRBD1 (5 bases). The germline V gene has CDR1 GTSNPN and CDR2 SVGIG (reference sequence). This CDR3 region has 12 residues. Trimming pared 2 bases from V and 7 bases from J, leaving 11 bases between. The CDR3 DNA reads TGTGCCTGGAGTTACGTGGGGGGTGGCTACACCTTC. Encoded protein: CAWSYVGGGYTF.

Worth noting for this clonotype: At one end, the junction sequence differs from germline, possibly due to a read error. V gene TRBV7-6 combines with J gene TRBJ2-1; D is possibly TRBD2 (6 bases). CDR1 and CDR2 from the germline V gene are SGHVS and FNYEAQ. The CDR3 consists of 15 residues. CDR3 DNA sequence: TGTGCCAGCAGTTTAGCGGACCGCTCCTACAATGAGCAGTTCTTC. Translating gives CASSLADRSYNEQFF.

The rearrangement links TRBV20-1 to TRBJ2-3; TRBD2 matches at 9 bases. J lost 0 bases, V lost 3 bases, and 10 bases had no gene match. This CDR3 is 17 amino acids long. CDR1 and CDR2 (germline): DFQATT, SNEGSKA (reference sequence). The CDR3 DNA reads TGCAGTGCTAGGGTTGCGGGAGGGCCTGGGAGCACAGATACGCAGTATTTT. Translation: CSARVAGGPGSTDTQYF.

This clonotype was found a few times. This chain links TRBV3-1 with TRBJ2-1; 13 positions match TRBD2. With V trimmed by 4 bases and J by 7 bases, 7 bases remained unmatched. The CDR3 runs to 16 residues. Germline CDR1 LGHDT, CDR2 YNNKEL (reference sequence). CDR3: CASSRWTSGSYNEQFF. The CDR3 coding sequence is TGTGCCAGCAGCCGCTGGACTAGCGGGAGTTATAATGAGCAGTTCTTC.

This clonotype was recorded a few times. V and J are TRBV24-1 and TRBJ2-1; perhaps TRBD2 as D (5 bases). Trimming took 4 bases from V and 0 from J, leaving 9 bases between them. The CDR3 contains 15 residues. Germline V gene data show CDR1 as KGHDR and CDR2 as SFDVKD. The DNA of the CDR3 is TGTGCCACCAGTGAATTTCGGGACTCCTACAATGAGCAGTTCTTC. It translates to CATSEFRDSYNEQFF.

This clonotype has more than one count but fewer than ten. The CDR3 loop reads CASRDQGSGYGYTF. CDR3 coding DNA: TGTGCCAGCAGGGATCAAGGATCTGGCTATGGCTACACCTTC. J is TRBJ1-2 and V is TRBV2, with D unclear. Trimming removed 6 bases at V and 4 bases at J, with 15 bases between. This CDR3 is 14 amino acids long. Germline V gives CDR1 SNHLY, CDR2 FYNNEI.

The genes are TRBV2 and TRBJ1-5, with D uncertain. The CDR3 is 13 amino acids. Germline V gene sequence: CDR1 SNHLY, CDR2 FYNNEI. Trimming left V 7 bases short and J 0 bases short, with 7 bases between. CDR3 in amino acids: CASKEDSNQPQHF. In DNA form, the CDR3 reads TGTGCCAGCAAGGAAGATAGCAATCAGCCCCAGCATTTT.

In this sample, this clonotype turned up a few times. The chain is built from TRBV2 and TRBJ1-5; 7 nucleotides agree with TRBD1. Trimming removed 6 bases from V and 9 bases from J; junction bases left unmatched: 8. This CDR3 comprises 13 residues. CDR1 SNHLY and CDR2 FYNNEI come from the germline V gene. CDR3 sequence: CASSNRGQGPQHF. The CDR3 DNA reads TGTGCCAGCAGCAACAGGGGACAAGGGCCCCAGCATTTT.

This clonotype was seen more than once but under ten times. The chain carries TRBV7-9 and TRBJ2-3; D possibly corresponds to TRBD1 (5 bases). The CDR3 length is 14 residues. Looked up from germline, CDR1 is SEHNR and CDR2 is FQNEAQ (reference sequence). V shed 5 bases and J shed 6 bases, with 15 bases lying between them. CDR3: CASSPGHSVDTQYF. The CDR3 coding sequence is TGTGCCAGCAGCCCCGGACACTCCGTGGATACGCAGTATTTT.

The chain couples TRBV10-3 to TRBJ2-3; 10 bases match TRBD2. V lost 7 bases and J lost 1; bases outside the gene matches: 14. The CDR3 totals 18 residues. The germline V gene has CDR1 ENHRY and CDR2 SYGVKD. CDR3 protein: CAITEGIGTSDRTDTQYF. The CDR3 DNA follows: TGTGCCATCACGGAGGGAATCGGGACTAGCGATCGCACAGATACGCAGTATTTT.

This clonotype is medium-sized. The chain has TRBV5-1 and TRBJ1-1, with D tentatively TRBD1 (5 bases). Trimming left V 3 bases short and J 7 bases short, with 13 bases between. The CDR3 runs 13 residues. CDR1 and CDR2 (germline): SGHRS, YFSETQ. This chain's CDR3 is CASSWTGGGEAFF. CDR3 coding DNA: TGCGCCAGCAGCTGGACCGGGGGGGGTGAAGCTTTCTTT. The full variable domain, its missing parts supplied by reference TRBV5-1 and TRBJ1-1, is KAGVTQTPRYLIKTRGQQVTLSCSPISGHRSVSWYQQTPGQGLQFLFEYFSETQRNKGNFPGRFSGRQFSNSRSEMNVSTLELGDSALYLCASSWTGGGEAFFGQGTRLTVV.

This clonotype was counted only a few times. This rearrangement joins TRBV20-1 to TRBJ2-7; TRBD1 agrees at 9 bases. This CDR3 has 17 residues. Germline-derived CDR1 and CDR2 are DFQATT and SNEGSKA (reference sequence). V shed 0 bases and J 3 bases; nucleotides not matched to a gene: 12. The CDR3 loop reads CSAREGLPGQGLYEQYF. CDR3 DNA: TGCAGTGCTAGAGAGGGTCTCCCGGGACAGGGACTCTACGAGCAGTACTTC.

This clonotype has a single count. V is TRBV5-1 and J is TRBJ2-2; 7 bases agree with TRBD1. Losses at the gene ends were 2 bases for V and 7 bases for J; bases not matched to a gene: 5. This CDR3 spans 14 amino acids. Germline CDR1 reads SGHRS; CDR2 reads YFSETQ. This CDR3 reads CASSLQGQVGELFF. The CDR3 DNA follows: TGCGCCAGCAGCTTACAGGGGCAAGTCGGGGAGCTGTTTTTT.